Each of the 29 T cell receptor beta chains below was sequenced from the same sample in a study of PD-L1 blockade in urothelial cancer. The repertoire was sequenced with immunoSEQ multiplex PCR; TCRdb's copy has only in-frame clones and lacks some. The table has 85,000 to 100,000 clones, around nine tenths seen once. The sample was PBMCs, taken around atezolizumab (anti-PD-L1) treatment. These receptors were obtained from a man between 60 and 70 years old with urothelial cancer.

This rearrangement joins TRBV30 to TRBJ2-3; 9 bases map to TRBD1. Germline lookup yields CDR1 GTSNPN and CDR2 SVGIG (reference sequence). After removal of 4 bases from V and 2 bases from J, the junction contained 4 bases not matched to a gene. This CDR3 region has 14 residues. The CDR3 sequence is CAWTGTGHTDTQYF. In nucleotides, the CDR3 is TGTGCCTGGACGGGGACAGGGCACACAGATACGCAGTATTTT.

The chain recombines TRBV28 with TRBJ1-2; TRBD1 agrees at 10 bases. J lost 4 bases, V lost 3 bases, and 2 bases had no gene match. Per germline, CDR1 MDHEN and CDR2 SYDVKM. There are 14 residues in the CDR3. The CDR3 sequence is CASSFGTGAYGYTF. CDR3 DNA: TGTGCCAGCAGTTTTGGGACAGGGGCCTATGGCTACACCTTC.

This clone has just one count. The chain recombines TRBV6-5 with TRBJ1-2, with a weak D call TRBD1 (6 bases). Trimming cost V 1 base and J 8 bases, with 17 bases left between them. This CDR3 has 15 residues. CDR1 is MNHEY, CDR2 SVGAGI, per germline. The CDR3 protein is CASSYYGGSALGYTF. In nucleotides, the CDR3 is TGTGCCAGCAGTTACTATGGGGGCAGCGCGTTAGGCTACACCTTC.

The chain combines TRBV2 with TRBJ2-1; the match to TRBD1 covers 9 bases. The CDR3 covers 15 residues. Looked up from germline, CDR1 is SNHLY and CDR2 is FYNNEI. V gave up 4 bases and J gave up 3 bases; unmatched junction bases: 4. DNA for the CDR3: TGTGCCAGCAGTGGGCGGACAGGGGACTACAATGAGCAGTTCTTC. It yields the protein CASSGRTGDYNEQFF.

The rearrangement links TRBV27 to TRBJ1-2; D call uncertain. The CDR3 extends over 13 amino acids. The germline gives CDR1 MNHEY, CDR2 SMNVEV (reference sequence). V gave up 3 bases and J gave up 3 bases, with 8 bases separating them. For the CDR3, the DNA is TGTGCCAGCAGTTTGAAGAGGGACTATGGCTACACCTTC. This gives the protein CASSLKRDYGYTF.

The chain carries TRBV19 and TRBJ2-3, with 10 nucleotides matching TRBD2. Germline-derived CDR1 and CDR2 are LNHDA and SQIVND (reference sequence). The J segment lost 0 bases and the V segment lost 4 bases, leaving 7 bases of the junction unmatched. This CDR3 is built from 17 residues. CDR3 region: CASSTGLAESSTDTQYF. CDR3 bases: TGTGCCAGTAGTACAGGACTAGCGGAATCTAGCACAGATACGCAGTATTTT.

J is TRBJ1-2 and V is TRBV2; 8 bases are a match to TRBD1. The V segment lost 7 bases and the J segment 1 base; nucleotides outside the gene matches: 5. CDR1 is SNHLY and CDR2 is FYNNEI in the germline V gene. The CDR3 covers 14 residues. The CDR3 sequence is CASTPRGHNYGYTF. Written as DNA, the CDR3 is TGTGCCAGCACCCCCAGGGGGCATAACTATGGCTACACCTTC.

The chain is built from TRBV27 and TRBJ2-7; 9 positions agree with TRBD1. The CDR3 loop spans 14 amino acids. V trimming: 9 bases; J trimming: 3 bases; junction bases outside the gene matches: 9. Germline V gene sequence: CDR1 MNHEY, CDR2 SMNVEV (reference sequence). The chain's CDR3 is CARRPGQGLYEQYF. The CDR3, as DNA: TGTGCCAGACGACCGGGACAGGGACTCTACGAGCAGTACTTC.

This chain connects TRBV4-2 to TRBJ1-2; D is possibly TRBD1 (6 bases). The germline CDR1 and CDR2 sequences are LGHNA and YNFKEQ. Between the trimmed V and J ends, which lost 0 bases and 2 bases, there was a span of 10 bases. The CDR3 runs 15 residues. CDR3 region: CASSQEQGVNYGYTF. The CDR3 bases are TGTGCCAGCAGCCAAGAACAGGGAGTGAACTATGGCTACACCTTC.

The chain has TRBV19 and TRBJ1-5; D gene uncertain. Germline values: CDR1 LNHDA, CDR2 SQIVND (reference sequence). Between the trimmed V and J ends, which lost 3 bases and 4 bases, there was a span of 10 bases. This CDR3 spans 14 amino acids. The CDR3 loop reads CASSIPTGNQPQHF. The CDR3 region has the DNA TGTGCCAGTAGTATCCCGACGGGGAATCAGCCCCAGCATTTT.

The chain is built from TRBV7-8 and TRBJ1-2; unclear D gene. Germline-derived CDR1 and CDR2 are SGHVS and FQNEAQ. The CDR3 extends over 15 amino acids. V lost 4 bases and J 4 bases, leaving 16 bases between the germline ends. The CDR3 region has the DNA TGTGCCAGCAGCTCCTCTCCAGGACTGCTCTATGGCTACACCTTC. This translates into CASSSSPGLLYGYTF.

The gene calls are TRBV4-1 and TRBJ2-2; a weak D match, TRBD2 (6 bases). The CDR3 is made up of 17 amino acids. From germline, CDR1 is MGHRA and CDR2 YSYEKL. Trimming left V 0 bases short and J 5 bases short, with 16 bases between. CDR3 bases: TGCGCCAGCAGCCAAGAGGGAGGTTTGGTCAGAACCGGGGAGCTGTTTTTT. It is translated as CASSQEGGLVRTGELFF.

V usage is TRBV4-1 and J usage is TRBJ2-7, with TRBD2 matching over 11 bases. The CDR3 covers 16 residues. V trimming: 1 base; J trimming: 2 bases; junction bases outside the gene matches: 4. Germline values: CDR1 MGHRA, CDR2 YSYEKL. For the CDR3, the DNA is TGCGCCAGCAGCCAAGCCGGGACTAGCGGAGCCTACGAGCAGTACTTC. Translation: CASSQAGTSGAYEQYF.

The chain uses TRBV5-4 and TRBJ2-7; a weak D match, TRBD1 (7 bases). This CDR3 is 15 amino acids long. Looked up from germline, CDR1 is SGHNT and CDR2 is YYREEE (reference sequence). V was shortened by 4 bases and J by 4 bases, with 18 bases between the two germline ends. For the CDR3, the DNA is TGTGCCAGCAGCCTAGGAGGGGACAGTATTTACGAGCAGTACTTC. Translation: CASSLGGDSIYEQYF. Using reference TRBV5-4 and TRBJ2-7 for the parts outside the CDR3, the full variable domain is ETGVTQSPTHLIKTRGQQVTLRCSSQSGHNTVSWYQQALGQGPQFIFQYYREEENGRGNFPPRFSGLQFPNYSSELNVNALELDDSALYLCASSLGGDSIYEQYFGPGTRLTVT.

The V gene is TRBV27, the J gene TRBJ2-3; 7 bases are a match to TRBD1. V shed 3 bases and J 4 bases; nucleotides not matched to a gene: 4. The CDR3 is made up of 14 amino acids. Per the germline V gene, CDR1 is MNHEY and CDR2 is SMNVEV (reference sequence). The CDR3: CASSFRQGADTQYF. The CDR3 DNA reads as TGTGCCAGCAGTTTTCGGCAGGGGGCAGATACGCAGTATTTT.

The V and J genes are TRBV18 and TRBJ1-6; 8 bases line up with TRBD1. CDR3 length: 16 amino acids. Germline V gene data show CDR1 as KGHSH and CDR2 as LQKENI. Germline trimming cut 1 base from V and 5 bases from J; bases unmatched to any gene: 4. CDR3 protein: CASSPRGQADNSPLHF. DNA for the CDR3: TGTGCCAGCTCACCACGGGGACAGGCGGATAATTCACCCCTCCACTTT.

The genes are TRBV10-3 and TRBJ2-2; 8 nucleotides align to TRBD2. In germline, CDR1 is ENHRY, CDR2 SYGVKD. The V segment lost 8 bases and the J segment 1 base; nucleotides outside the gene matches: 6. The CDR3 loop spans 15 amino acids. The CDR3 DNA is TGTGCCATCCTTTCAAGCGGGGGGAACACCGGGGAGCTGTTTTTT. Translation gives CAILSSGGNTGELFF.

The rearrangement uses TRBV15 and TRBJ2-1; 12 bases map to TRBD2. This CDR3 is 15 amino acids long. From germline, CDR1 is LNHNV and CDR2 YYDKDF (reference sequence). With 9 bases clipped from V and 9 bases from J, the junction kept 12 bases outside the gene matches. CDR3 in amino acids: CATMARLAGAGEQFF. The CDR3 DNA reads TGTGCCACAATGGCCCGACTAGCGGGAGCGGGTGAGCAGTTCTTC.

The chain has TRBV30 and TRBJ1-4, with no clear D. CDR1 and CDR2 (germline): GTSNPN, SVGIG (reference sequence). Trimming stripped 0 bases from V and 6 bases from J, with 11 bases between. CDR3 length: 14 amino acids. CDR3: CAWSVGRGDEKLFF. CDR3 nucleotide sequence: TGTGCCTGGAGTGTAGGGAGAGGAGATGAAAAACTGTTTTTT.

The rearrangement links TRBV28 to TRBJ1-2, with a tentative D call TRBD1 (6 bases). Per germline, CDR1 MDHEN and CDR2 SYDVKM. This CDR3 is 13 amino acids long. V was clipped by 6 bases and J by 8 bases, with 16 bases between them. CDR3 protein: CASRTGGAPGYTF. As DNA, the CDR3 is TGTGCCAGCAGAACTGGGGGGGCGCCCGGCTACACCTTC.

The count of this clone is one. The chain is built from TRBV21-1 and TRBJ1-5. TRBV21-1 is flagged as a pseudogene. This CDR3 region has 11 residues. The CDR3: CASRCREPQHF. As DNA, the CDR3 is TGTGCCAGCAGATGCCGCGAGCCCCAGCATTTT.

This clone was seen a single time. V usage is TRBV7-2 and J usage is TRBJ1-3, with 7 bases fitting TRBD1. Germline trimming cut 5 bases from V and 0 bases from J; bases unmatched to any gene: 13. There are 18 residues in the CDR3. The V gene's germline CDR1 is SGHTA and CDR2 FQGNSA. CDR3 protein: CASSRRDRSFFSGNTIYF. CDR3 in DNA: TGTGCCAGCAGCCGCCGGGACAGAAGTTTTTTCTCTGGAAACACCATATATTTT.

The chain recombines TRBV4-1 with TRBJ2-2; tentatively, D is TRBD1 (6 bases). Deletions cut 0 bases from V and 3 bases from J, with 11 bases between. Germline values: CDR1 MGHRA, CDR2 YSYEKL. The CDR3 is 16 amino acids. CDR3 region: CASSQDSGQYTGELFF. CDR3 DNA: TGCGCCAGCAGCCAAGACTCCGGACAGTACACCGGGGAGCTGTTTTTT.

This clone was recorded a few times. The CDR3 region is CASSPDRSSNEKLFF. Written as DNA, the CDR3 is TGTGCCAGCAGCCCGGACAGGAGCTCTAATGAAAAACTGTTTTTT. This chain uses TRBV5-6 with TRBJ1-4; 7 bases line up with TRBD1. V dropped 4 bases and J dropped 3; count of bases not matched to a gene: 6. The CDR3 extends over 15 amino acids. From germline, CDR1 is SGHDT and CDR2 YYEEEE. The full variable domain, completed using reference TRBV5-6 and TRBJ1-4, is DAGVTQSPTHLIKTRGQQVTLRCSPKSGHDTVSWYQQALGQGPQFIFQYYEEEERQRGNFPDRFSGHQFPNYSSELNVNALLLGDSALYLCASSPDRSSNEKLFFGSGTQLSVL.

This rearrangement joins TRBV6-1 to TRBJ1-3, with D perhaps TRBD1 (6 bases). CDR1 and CDR2 (germline): MNHNS, SASEGT. CDR3 length: 13 residues. Trimming cost V 3 bases and J 5 bases, with 8 bases left between them. The chain's CDR3 is CASSDTGRNTIYF. The CDR3 region has the DNA TGTGCCAGCAGTGATACAGGGAGAAACACCATATATTTT.

The chain joins TRBV7-2 to TRBJ2-7, with TRBD2 as a possible D gene (5 bases). The CDR3 is 14 amino acids. Trimming removed 3 bases at V and 2 bases at J, with 11 bases between. Looked up from germline, CDR1 is SGHTA and CDR2 is FQGNSA. The CDR3 reads CASSFNAGTYEQYF. The CDR3 DNA is TGTGCCAGCAGCTTCAACGCCGGGACCTACGAGCAGTACTTC.

The rearrangement joins TRBV27 to TRBJ2-7; 8 bases agree with TRBD1. Trimming cost V 6 bases and J 4 bases; bases outside gene matches: 14. The CDR3 length is 16 residues. Looked up from germline, CDR1 is MNHEY and CDR2 is SMNVEV (reference sequence). The CDR3, as DNA: TGTGCCAGCAGGGCCCGATCGGACAGGGTCGGATACGAGCAGTACTTC. This translates into CASRARSDRVGYEQYF.

The chain recombines TRBV18 with TRBJ2-3, with D hard to call. Between the trimmed V and J ends, which lost 5 bases and 0 bases, there was a span of 12 bases. CDR1 and CDR2 from the germline V gene are KGHSH and LQKENI. This CDR3 is built from 15 residues. For the CDR3, the DNA is TGTGCCAGCTCAGGTTACGCGACTAGCACAGATACGCAGTATTTT. It codes for CASSGYATSTDTQYF.

Here the CDR3 DNA reads TGTGCCAGCAGCTTAGCCCCCGGACAGGGAAACACCATATATTTT. Protein sequence: CASSLAPGQGNTIYF. V is TRBV7-2 and J is TRBJ1-3, with D perhaps matching TRBD1 (6 bases). The V end was cut by 0 bases, the J end by 4 bases, with 10 bases between. In germline, CDR1 is SGHTA, CDR2 FQGNSA. There are 15 residues in the CDR3.